These 11 T cell receptor beta chains were all obtained from the same sample, sequenced in a study of blood T cell repertoires in COVID-19. Data came from immunoSEQ multiplex PCR; TCRdb stores just in-frame clones and leaves some out. The sample contains around 100,000 clones, roughly 80% of which appear only once. What was sequenced was peripheral blood. Source of these receptors: an older man with active or convalescent COVID-19.

The gene calls are TRBV7-3 and TRBJ2-3; TRBD2 agrees at 12 bases. Germline CDR1 and CDR2: SGHTA and FQGTGA. Losses at the gene ends were 5 bases for V and 5 bases for J; bases not matched to a gene: 5. This CDR3 has 15 residues. The CDR3 DNA sequence: TGTGCCAGCAGCCCCCTAGCGGGGGGGGGAGATACGCAGTATTTT. Its translation: CASSPLAGGGDTQYF. Together with reference TRBV7-3 and TRBJ2-3, the CDR3 gives the full variable domain: GAGVSQTPSNKVTEKGKYVELRCDPISGHTALYWYRQSLGQGPEFLIYFQGTGAADDSGLPNDRFFAVRPEGSVSTLKIQRTERGDSAVYLCASSPLAGGGDTQYFGPGTRLTVL.

The chain combines TRBV4-2 with TRBJ2-3; 10 positions match TRBD2. The CDR3 runs 23 residues. CDR1 and CDR2 from the germline V gene are LGHNA and YNFKEQ. Trimming removed 0 bases from V and 4 bases from J; junction bases left unmatched: 25. The CDR3 nucleotides read TGTGCCAGCAGCCAAGATACCCCCGGGGGCAAAACCGTAGCGGGAGGTTTGTCAGATACGCAGTATTTT. This translates into CASSQDTPGGKTVAGGLSDTQYF.

The chain combines TRBV5-1 with TRBJ2-7, with 8 bases identical to TRBD1. Germline CDR1 and CDR2: SGHRS and YFSETQ. The CDR3 covers 16 residues. V was pared by 0 bases and J by 2 bases, with 7 bases of the junction left unmatched. The CDR3 reads CASSLGAGTGAYEQYF. CDR3 nucleotides: TGCGCCAGCAGCTTGGGGGCCGGGACAGGAGCCTACGAGCAGTACTTC.

The chain is built from TRBV9 and TRBJ1-6, with 7 bases lining up with TRBD1. Germline loops: CDR1 SGDLS, CDR2 YYNGEE. The CDR3 loop spans 14 amino acids. V shed 3 bases and J 15 bases; nucleotides not matched to a gene: 12. The CDR3 DNA follows: TGTGCCAGCAGCGCGAGGGACAGCTCAGTACTCCTCCACTTT. Amino acids: CASSARDSSVLLHF. The complete variable domain, with remaining parts taken from reference TRBV9 and TRBJ1-6, reads DSGVTQTPKHLITATGQRVTLRCSPRSGDLSVYWYQQSLDQGLQFLIQYYNGEERAKGNILERFSAQQFPDLHSELNLSSLELGDSALYFCASSARDSSVLLHFGNGTRLTVT.

The chain employs TRBV5-1 and TRBJ2-5; a weak D match, TRBD2 (6 bases). The length of the CDR3 is 13 residues. Trimming took off 6 bases at V and 5 bases at J, with 14 bases between the two ends. Germline V gene sequence: CDR1 SGHRS, CDR2 YFSETQ. As DNA, the CDR3 is TGCGCCAGCACCCCCGGCAGCGGGGAGACCCAGTACTTC. It encodes CASTPGSGETQYF.

CDR3 region: CASRGAGDNQPQHF. The CDR3 bases are TGTGCCAGCAGGGGAGCAGGAGACAATCAGCCCCAGCATTTT. V and J are TRBV6-5 and TRBJ1-5; no clear D gene. CDR1 and CDR2 from the germline V gene are MNHEY and SVGAGI. The V and J ends lost 6 bases and 3 bases respectively, with 12 bases between them. This CDR3 comprises 14 residues.

The chain uses TRBV7-8 and TRBJ1-5; 7 nucleotides line up with TRBD1. This CDR3 has 16 amino acids. V trimming: 2 bases; J trimming: 4 bases; junction bases outside the gene matches: 8. Germline lookup yields CDR1 SGHVS and CDR2 FQNEAQ. In DNA form, the CDR3 reads TGTGCCAGCAGCTTAACGTCGGACAGGCCAAATCAGCCCCAGCATTTT. This codes for CASSLTSDRPNQPQHF.

This clone was picked up a small number of times. The chain couples TRBV9 to TRBJ1-2; TRBD1 might be the D (6 bases). Trimming left V 4 bases short and J 2 bases short, with 9 bases between. CDR3 length: 13 residues. Germline CDR1 and CDR2: SGDLS and YYNGEE. The CDR3 spells CASSMDRNYGYTF. CDR3 nucleotides: TGTGCCAGCAGCATGGACAGAAACTATGGCTACACCTTC.

The chain links TRBV7-9 to TRBJ1-2, with 9 bases matching TRBD1. The CDR3 sequence is 14 residues long. The germline CDR1 and CDR2 sequences are SEHNR and FQNEAQ (reference sequence). The V and J ends lost 3 bases and 8 bases, in that order; junction bases with no gene match: 7. As DNA, the CDR3 is TGTGCCAGCAGCTTGGGGGGGACAGGGAGCGGCTACACCTTC. Protein sequence: CASSLGGTGSGYTF. The entire variable domain, with the rest obtained from reference TRBV7-9 and TRBJ1-2, is as follows: DTGVSQNPRHKITKRGQNVTFRCDPISEHNRLYWYRQTLGQGPEFLTYFQNEAQLEKSRLLSDRFSAERPKGSFSTLEIQRTEQGDSAMYLCASSLGGTGSGYTFGSGTRLTVV.

The chain has TRBV25-1 and TRBJ1-3; D possibly corresponds to TRBD1 (5 bases). The CDR3 contains 17 residues. The V end was cut by 1 base, the J end by 0 bases, with 13 bases between. Germline V gene data show CDR1 as MGHDK and CDR2 as SYGVNS. The CDR3 protein is CASSESGKTASGNTIYF. The DNA of the CDR3 is TGTGCCAGCAGTGAATCAGGGAAGACAGCCTCTGGAAACACCATATATTTT.

Concerning this clone: At one end, the junction sequence differs from germline, possibly due to a read error. The genes are TRBV6-1 and TRBJ2-7; the D is unclear. The CDR3 covers 11 residues. Germline V gene data show CDR1 as MNHNS and CDR2 as SASEGT. This CDR3 reads CASSEAQVSSF. The CDR3 nucleotides are TGTGCCAGCAGTGAAGCCCAGGTATCTTCCTTC.